A single sample is the source of the 5 T cell receptor beta chains below, sequenced in a study of early T cells in non-severe SARS-CoV-2 infection. TCRdb re-called the 5' RACE reads through MiXCR, storing one row per CDR3 protein. The sample records approximately 50,000 distinct CDR3 sequences, about 12% being singletons. Sequencing used whole blood. The receptors here all came from an adult who was a healthcare worker with PCR-confirmed SARS-CoV-2 infection or an uninfected control (not recorded which).

Details on this clonotype: Given a much more abundant clone one base away, this may be a read error. Since no conserved phenylalanine or tryptophan closes the CDR3, a read error is the likely cause. The gene calls are TRBV6-2 or TRBV6-3 and TRBJ1-1; possible D gene TRBD1, 5 bases. The CDR3 length is 18 residues. V lost 5 bases to trimming and J lost 3 bases, with 25 bases between them. Germline CDR1 reads MNHEY; CDR2 reads SVGEGT. CDR3 DNA sequence: TGTGCCAGCAGTACGGTCTTCGGTCGGACATTAGTGCACACTGAAGCTTTCTCT. It specifies CASSTVFGRTLVHTEAFS.

V and J are TRBV6-2 or TRBV6-3 and TRBJ2-3; 7 bases line up with TRBD1. The V gene end was trimmed by 6 bases and the J gene end by 8 bases; junction bases not matched to a gene: 5. The CDR3 contains 12 residues. Germline CDR1 and CDR2: MNHEY and SVGEGT. The CDR3 spells CASSQAGGTQYF. CDR3 nucleotide sequence: TGTGCCAGCAGCCAAGCAGGGGGTACGCAGTATTTT.

This chain joins TRBV7-2 and TRBJ2-5, with TRBD2 matching over 11 bases. The CDR3 spans 15 residues. Losses at the gene ends were 5 bases for V and 5 bases for J; bases not matched to a gene: 7. The germline CDR1 and CDR2 sequences are SGHTA and FQGNSA. This chain's CDR3 is CASSQGTSGPETQYF. The CDR3 DNA reads TGTGCCAGCAGCCAAGGGACTAGCGGTCCGGAGACCCAGTACTTC.

The V call is TRBV20-1, the J call TRBJ1-5; possible D gene TRBD1, 6 bases. The CDR3 runs 14 residues. The V and J ends lost 3 bases and 5 bases respectively, with 14 bases between them. Germline V gene data show CDR1 as DFQATT and CDR2 as SNEGSKA (reference sequence). The CDR3 protein is CSARGAGDHQPQHF. The CDR3 coding sequence is TGCAGTGCTAGGGGGGCCGGGGACCATCAGCCCCAGCATTTT.

This clonotype was seen at least ten times. The V and J genes are TRBV29-1 and TRBJ2-3; possibly TRBD1 for D (5 bases). V was shortened by 4 bases and J by 0 bases, with 11 bases between the two germline ends. Per the germline V gene, CDR1 is SQVTM and CDR2 is ANQGSEA. The CDR3 is made up of 14 amino acids. CDR3 sequence reads: CSVVGQGSTDTQYF. The CDR3, as DNA: TGCAGCGTTGTGGGGCAGGGAAGCACAGATACGCAGTATTTT.